This record looks at one T cell receptor (beta chain) sequence and its context. CDR1 and CDR2 from the germline V gene are SEHNR and FQNEAQ (reference sequence). This CDR3 contains 14 residues. V lost 6 bases to trimming and J lost 5 bases, with 16 bases between them. These data originate in a study of CD8 T cells in Susac syndrome. CD8+ and CD4+ blood T cells underwent TCR beta sequencing. The multiple sclerosis controls, all treatment-naive patients, had relapsing-remitting disease that was stable or active. TEMRA cells were FACS-enriched, unlike CD8+ and CD4+ T cells, which were negatively isolated. Random hexamers were used to reverse transcribe an amount of 0.5 to 1 ug RNA. Amplification of TCR beta CDR3 by immunoSEQ multiplex PCR spanned 54 Vbeta and 13 Jbeta. Using its own MiXCR run on the immunoSEQ multiplex PCR reads, TCRdb lists one record per CDR3 protein. The data hold approximately 200,000 distinct CDR3 sequences, with 90% to 96% observed a single time.

This clonotype was obtained from a human donor with multiple sclerosis. The chain joins TRBV7-9 to TRBJ2-5, with a tentative D call TRBD2 (5 bases). The specimen sequenced was CD4+ T cells from PBMCs. The CDR3 DNA follows: TGTGCCAGCAGTTCCAACCGCGGCGGGGAGACCCAGTACTTC. Translating gives CASSSNRGGETQYF.